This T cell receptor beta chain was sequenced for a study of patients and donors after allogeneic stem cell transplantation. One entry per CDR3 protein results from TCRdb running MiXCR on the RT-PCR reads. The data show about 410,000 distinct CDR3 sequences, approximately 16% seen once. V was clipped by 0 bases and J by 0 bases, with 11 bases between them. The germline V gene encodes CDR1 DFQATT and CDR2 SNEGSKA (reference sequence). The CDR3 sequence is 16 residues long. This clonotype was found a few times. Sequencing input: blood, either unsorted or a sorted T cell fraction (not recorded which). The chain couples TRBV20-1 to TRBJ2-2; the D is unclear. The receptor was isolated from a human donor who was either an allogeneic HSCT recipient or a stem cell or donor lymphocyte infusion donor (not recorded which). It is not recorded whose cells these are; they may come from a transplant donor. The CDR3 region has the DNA TGCAGTGCTAGAGATGAAAACAGACCGAACACCGGGGAGCTGTTTTTT. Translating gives CSARDENRPNTGELFF.